This TCR beta chain was recorded in a study of T-cell reconstitution after alpha-beta-depleted transplantation in children. General study points: Newly made T cells mostly supplied T-cell counts and diversity one year after transplant.

Unique molecular identifiers were incorporated during preparation of the TCRbeta library. TCRdb called the PCR reads again in MiXCR, with one record for every CDR3 protein. The sample yields about 240,000 distinct CDR3 sequences, about 23% seen once. This clonotype was observed at least ten times. Its antigen is as yet unknown. The germline V gene has CDR1 SGHAT and CDR2 FQNNGV. This CDR3 is built from 14 residues. Trimming stripped 2 bases from V and 3 bases from J, with 8 bases between. The receptor's source is a girl aged 2 to 10 with Fanconi anemia, due to receive a stem cell transplant. The chain has TRBV11-2 and TRBJ1-3; D unclear. Sequences were derived from PBMCs, sampled before TCRalphabeta/CD19-depleted stem cell transplant. This CDR3 reads CASSLLGHGNTIYF. As DNA, the CDR3 is TGTGCCAGCAGCTTATTAGGTCATGGAAACACCATATATTTT.